These 2 T cell receptor beta chains were all obtained from the same sample, sequenced in a study of vaccination effects on CD4 cells after COVID-19 (dated by TCRdb to the early 2020s). Their antigens are not known. The library was produced with the immunoSEQ multiplex PCR assay. The table comes from immuneACCESS by way of TCRdb, which keeps in-frame sequences with V and J called. Part of the clones is missing from these tables; in studies checked, under half for an unresolved V gene and the rest for unknown reasons. This sample has 30,000 to 45,000 clones in its table, and roughly 70% of those were observed once. The ten largest account for 22% of the sample. To identify antigen-specific CD4+ T cell clonotypes by their expansion, the ViraFEST assay first stimulated PBMC with viral peptide pools and then applied TCR sequencing. After less than eleven days of culture, CD4+ T cells were isolated with the EasySep CD4+ T cell isolation kit. The absence of prior SARS-CoV-2 infection in healthy vaccine recipients was confirmed by negative nucleocapsid antibodies before and after vaccination.

This material consisted of CD4+ T cells from PBMCs cultured with SARS-CoV-2 spike peptides, taken before COVID-19 vaccination. The cell subset or site tag for this specimen amounts to: SARS-CoV-2 spike overlapping peptide pool stimulation. Receptors originate from a human donor who received a COVID-19 vaccine.

In its sample, this clone was seen once. V gene TRBV27 combines with J gene TRBJ2-1; tentatively, D is TRBD1 or TRBD2 (9 bases each). The CDR3 length is 20 residues. In germline, CDR1 is MNHEY, CDR2 SMNVEV (reference sequence). Between the trimmed V and J ends, which lost 8 bases and 4 bases, there was a span of 33 bases. Written as DNA, the CDR3 is TGTGCCAGCTCGAAAGACAGGGGGATAGCGGGAGCCACCTTATACAATGAGCAGTTCTTC. This codes for CASSKDRGIAGATLYNEQFF.

This clone was seen a handful of times. This chain uses TRBV2 with TRBJ1-1, with 9 bases lining up with TRBD1. Germline values: CDR1 SNHLY, CDR2 FYNNEI. This CDR3 has 15 amino acids. Trimming cost V 6 bases and J 4 bases; bases outside gene matches: 9. In DNA form, the CDR3 reads TGTGCCAGCAGGGGCGGACAGGGGTCGGGCACTGAAGCTTTCTTT. This translates into CASRGGQGSGTEAFF.